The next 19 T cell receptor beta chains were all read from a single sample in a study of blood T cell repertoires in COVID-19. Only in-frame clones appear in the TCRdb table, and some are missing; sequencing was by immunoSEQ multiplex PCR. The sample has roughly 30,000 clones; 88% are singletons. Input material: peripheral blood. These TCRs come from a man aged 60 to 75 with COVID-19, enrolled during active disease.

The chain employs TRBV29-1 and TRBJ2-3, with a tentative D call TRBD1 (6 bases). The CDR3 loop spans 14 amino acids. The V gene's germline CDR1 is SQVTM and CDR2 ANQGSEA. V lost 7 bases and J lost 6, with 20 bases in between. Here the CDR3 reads CSASTGLFSDTQYF. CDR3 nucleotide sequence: TGCAGCGCCTCGACAGGACTCTTTTCGGATACGCAGTATTTT.

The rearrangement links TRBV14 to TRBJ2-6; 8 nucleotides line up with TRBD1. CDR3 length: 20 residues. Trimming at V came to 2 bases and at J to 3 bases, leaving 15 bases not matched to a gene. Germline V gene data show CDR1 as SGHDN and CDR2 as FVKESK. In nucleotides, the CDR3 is TGTGCCAGCAGCCAAAGTTTTTTGCAGGGGGCAGCTCGTGGGGCCAACGTCCTGACTTTC. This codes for CASSQSFLQGAARGANVLTF. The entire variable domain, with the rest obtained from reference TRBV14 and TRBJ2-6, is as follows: EAGVTQFPSHSVIEKGQTVTLRCDPISGHDNLYWYRRVMGKEIKFLLHFVKESKQDESGMPNNRFLAERTGGTYSTLKVQPAELEDSGVYFCASSQSFLQGAARGANVLTFGAGSRLTVL.

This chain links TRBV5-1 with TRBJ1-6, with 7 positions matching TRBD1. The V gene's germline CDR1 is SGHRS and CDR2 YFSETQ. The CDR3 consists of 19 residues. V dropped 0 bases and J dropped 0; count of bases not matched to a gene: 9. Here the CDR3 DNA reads TGCGCCAGCAGCTTGGACGCAGGGGACAGTAGCTCCTATAATTCACCCCTCCACTTT. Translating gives CASSLDAGDSSSYNSPLHF.

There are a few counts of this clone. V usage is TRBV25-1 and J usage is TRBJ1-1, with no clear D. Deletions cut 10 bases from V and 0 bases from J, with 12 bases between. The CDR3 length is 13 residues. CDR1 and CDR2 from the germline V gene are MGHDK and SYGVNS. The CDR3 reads CATRSDVNTEAFF. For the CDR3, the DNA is TGTGCCACCAGGAGCGACGTGAACACTGAAGCTTTCTTT.

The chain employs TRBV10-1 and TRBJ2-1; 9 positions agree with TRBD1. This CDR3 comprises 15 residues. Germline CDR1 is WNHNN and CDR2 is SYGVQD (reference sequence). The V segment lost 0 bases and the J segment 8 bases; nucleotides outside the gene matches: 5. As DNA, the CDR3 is TGCGCCAGCAGTGAGTCCAGGACAGGGGTGGATGAGCAGTTCTTC. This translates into CASSESRTGVDEQFF.

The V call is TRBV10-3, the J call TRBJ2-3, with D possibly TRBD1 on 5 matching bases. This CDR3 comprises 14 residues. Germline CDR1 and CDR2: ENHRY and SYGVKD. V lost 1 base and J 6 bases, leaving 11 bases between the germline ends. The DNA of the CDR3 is TGTGCCATCAGTGAGTGGGGCCAATCCGATACGCAGTATTTT. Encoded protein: CAISEWGQSDTQYF.

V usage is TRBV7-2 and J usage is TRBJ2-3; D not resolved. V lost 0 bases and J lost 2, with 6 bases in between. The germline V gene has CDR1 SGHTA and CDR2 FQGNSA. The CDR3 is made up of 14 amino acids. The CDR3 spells CASSLARITDTQYF. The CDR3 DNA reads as TGTGCCAGCAGCTTAGCCAGGATCACAGATACGCAGTATTTT.

CDR3 nucleotides: TGTGCCAGCAGTTTAGTGCGGGGGACTGAAGCTTTCTTT. Translated: CASSLVRGTEAFF. The genes are TRBV12-3 or TRBV12-4 and TRBJ1-1; tentative D call: TRBD1 (5 bases). The V end lost 1 base, the J end lost 5 bases, and 8 bases lay between the germline ends. This CDR3 has 13 amino acids.

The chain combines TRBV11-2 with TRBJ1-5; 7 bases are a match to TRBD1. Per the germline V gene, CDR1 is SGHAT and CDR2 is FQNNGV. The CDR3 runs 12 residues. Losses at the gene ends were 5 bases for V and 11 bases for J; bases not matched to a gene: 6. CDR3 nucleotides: TGTGCCAGCAGCCATCCCCAGGGGGCCCAGCATTTT. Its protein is CASSHPQGAQHF.

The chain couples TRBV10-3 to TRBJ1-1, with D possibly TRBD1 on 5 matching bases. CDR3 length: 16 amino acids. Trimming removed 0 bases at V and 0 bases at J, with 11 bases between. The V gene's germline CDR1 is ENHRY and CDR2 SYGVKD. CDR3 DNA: TGTGCCATCAGTGAGTCAAGGGGCCGGCTGAACACTGAAGCTTTCTTT. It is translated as CAISESRGRLNTEAFF.

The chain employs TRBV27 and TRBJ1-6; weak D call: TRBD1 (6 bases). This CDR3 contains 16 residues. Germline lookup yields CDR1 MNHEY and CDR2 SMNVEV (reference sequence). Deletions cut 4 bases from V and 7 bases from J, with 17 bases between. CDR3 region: CASSSGNRANNSPLHF. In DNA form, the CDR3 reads TGTGCCAGCAGTTCGGGGAACAGGGCCAACAATTCACCCCTCCACTTT.

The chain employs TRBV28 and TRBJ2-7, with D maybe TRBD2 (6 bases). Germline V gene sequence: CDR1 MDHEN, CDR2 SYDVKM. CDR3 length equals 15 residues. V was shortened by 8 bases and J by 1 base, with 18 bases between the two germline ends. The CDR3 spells CASAATPRGSYEQYF. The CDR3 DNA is TGTGCCAGCGCCGCCACCCCCCGGGGGTCCTACGAGCAGTACTTC.

The CDR3 sequence is CASSADRVYAGNTIYF. Written as DNA, the CDR3 is TGTGCCAGCAGCGCCGACAGGGTCTATGCTGGAAACACCATATATTTT. The chain recombines TRBV2 with TRBJ1-3, with 7 nucleotides matching TRBD1. This CDR3 comprises 16 residues. Germline CDR1 SNHLY, CDR2 FYNNEI. V trimming: 6 bases; J trimming: 2 bases; junction bases outside the gene matches: 10.

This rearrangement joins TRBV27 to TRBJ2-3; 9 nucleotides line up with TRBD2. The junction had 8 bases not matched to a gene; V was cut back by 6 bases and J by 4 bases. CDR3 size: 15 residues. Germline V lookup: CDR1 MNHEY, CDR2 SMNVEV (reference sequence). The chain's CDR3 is CASSPSAGGADTQYF. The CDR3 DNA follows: TGTGCCAGCAGCCCCTCAGCGGGAGGCGCAGATACGCAGTATTTT.

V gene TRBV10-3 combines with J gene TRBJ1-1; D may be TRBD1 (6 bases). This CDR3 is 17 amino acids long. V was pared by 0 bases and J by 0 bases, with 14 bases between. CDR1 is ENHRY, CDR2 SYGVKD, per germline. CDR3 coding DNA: TGTGCCATCAGTGAGTCTACAGGGAATGGTCTGAACACTGAAGCTTTCTTT. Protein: CAISESTGNGLNTEAFF.

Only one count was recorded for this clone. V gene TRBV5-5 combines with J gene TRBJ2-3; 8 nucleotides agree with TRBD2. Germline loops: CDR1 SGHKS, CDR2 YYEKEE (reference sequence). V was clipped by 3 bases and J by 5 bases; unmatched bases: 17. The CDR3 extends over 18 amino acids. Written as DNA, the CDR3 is TGTGCCAGCAGCTCAAACCTTTTCTCAGCGGGAGCGGGAGATACGCAGTATTTT. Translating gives CASSSNLFSAGAGDTQYF.

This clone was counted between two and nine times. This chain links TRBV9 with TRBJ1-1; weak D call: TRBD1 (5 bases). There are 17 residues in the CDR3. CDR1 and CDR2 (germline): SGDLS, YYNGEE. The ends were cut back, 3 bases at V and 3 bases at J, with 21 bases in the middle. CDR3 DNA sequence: TGTGCCAGCAGCGCCTCCGCCAGGGTGGTTATGTACACTGAAGCTTTCTTT. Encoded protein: CASSASARVVMYTEAFF. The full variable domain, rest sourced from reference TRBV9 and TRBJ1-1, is DSGVTQTPKHLITATGQRVTLRCSPRSGDLSVYWYQQSLDQGLQFLIQYYNGEERAKGNILERFSAQQFPDLHSELNLSSLELGDSALYFCASSASARVVMYTEAFFGQGTRLTVV.

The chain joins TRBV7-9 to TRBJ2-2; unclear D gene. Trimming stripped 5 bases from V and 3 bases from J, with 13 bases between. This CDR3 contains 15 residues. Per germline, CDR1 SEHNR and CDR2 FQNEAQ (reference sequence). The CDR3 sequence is CASSPGAPHTGELFF. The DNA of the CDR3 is TGTGCCAGCAGCCCTGGAGCGCCCCACACCGGGGAGCTGTTTTTT. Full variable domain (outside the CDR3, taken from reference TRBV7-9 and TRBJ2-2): DTGVSQNPRHKITKRGQNVTFRCDPISEHNRLYWYRQTLGQGPEFLTYFQNEAQLEKSRLLSDRFSAERPKGSFSTLEIQRTEQGDSAMYLCASSPGAPHTGELFFGEGSRLTVL.

In nucleotides, the CDR3 is TGTGCCAGCAGTTTATTAGGAGGCGGCTATGGCTACACCTTC. Its protein is CASSLLGGGYGYTF. The chain recombines TRBV28 with TRBJ1-2; D is unresolved. V was cut by 1 base and J by 4 bases, with 10 bases left in between. The CDR3 is 14 residues long. Germline values: CDR1 MDHEN, CDR2 SYDVKM.